The rows below give T cell receptor beta chains drawn from one sample of a study of CD8 T cells in ankylosing spondylitis. In TCRdb, the 5' RACE reads were re-called with MiXCR into one record per CDR3 protein. The sample has approximately 220,000 distinct CDR3 sequences; roughly a tenth are singletons. Sequenced input: blood, either unsorted or a sorted T cell fraction (not recorded which). These receptors were obtained from a male donor with ankylosing spondylitis or in good health (not recorded which). The CDR3 runs from the conserved cysteine through the conserved F or W. D genes are given only for firm matches. Only some rows state a clone size, as once, few, many or a class for expanded clones.

j_call | v_call | clone_size | d_call | cdr3_aa | cdr3_nt
TRBJ1-1 | TRBV5-1 | many | TRBD1 | CASSGTGALTEAFF | TGCGCCAGCAGCGGGACAGGGGCCCTCACTGAAGCTTTCTTT
TRBJ2-3 | TRBV3-1 | many | NA | CASSQAVFTDTQYF | TGTGCCAGCAGCCAAGCCGTCTTCACAGATACGCAGTATTTT
TRBJ2-7 | TRBV27 | many | NA | CASSVGWSVNLHEQYF | TGTGCCAGCTCGGTCGGATGGAGCGTGAACCTTCACGAGCAGTACTTC
TRBJ2-3 | TRBV7-8 | few | TRBD2 | CASTLGAGLAGDTDTQYF | TGTGCCAGCACCCTGGGGGCGGGACTAGCGGGGGACACAGATACGCAGTATTTT
TRBJ2-7 | TRBV7-2 | NA | NA | CASSRDYAASADEQYF | TGTGCCAGCAGCCGTGACTACGCAGCTTCGGCAGACGAGCAGTACTTC
TRBJ1-1 | TRBV10-3 | many | NA | CAINDSWDTEAFF | TGTGCCATCAACGACTCGTGGGACACTGAAGCTTTCTTT
TRBJ2-3 | TRBV30 | many | TRBD1 | CAWGQELDTQYF | TGTGCCTGGGGACAGGAACTAGATACGCAGTATTTT
TRBJ2-3 | TRBV7-9 | few | NA | CASSLVGGSSTDTQYF | TGTGCCAGCAGCTTAGTAGGCGGATCTAGCACAGATACGCAGTATTTT
TRBJ2-1 | TRBV9 | NA | TRBD2 | CASSPFSSGGAYEQFF | TGTGCCAGCAGCCCCTTTTCTAGCGGGGGGGCTTATGAGCAGTTCTTC
TRBJ1-5 | TRBV20-1 | many | NA | CSAPTTWSRGNQPQHF | TGCAGTGCTCCGACGACTTGGTCCAGGGGTAATCAGCCCCAGCATTTT
TRBJ1-5 | TRBV12-3/TRBV12-4 | many | NA | CASSFGDSNQPQHF | TGTGCCAGCAGTTTTGGAGACAGCAATCAGCCCCAGCATTTT
TRBJ2-1 | TRBV5-6 | NA | TRBD1 | CASTQILRDRGVWDNEQFF | TGTGCCAGCACCCAAATACTCCGGGACAGGGGTGTTTGGGACAATGAGCAGTTCTTC
TRBJ2-1 | TRBV19 | NA | TRBD2 | CASSIDTTSGGATEQFF | TGTGCCAGTAGTATTGATACGACTAGCGGGGGGGCCACTGAGCAGTTCTTC
TRBJ2-6 | TRBV10-3 | many | NA | CAISESSSGANVLTF | TGTGCCATCAGTGAGAGTTCCTCTGGGGCCAACGTCCTGACTTTC
TRBJ2-1 | TRBV7-2 | many | NA | CASSLDRNEQFF | TGTGCCAGCAGCTTGGATCGCAATGAGCAGTTCTTC
TRBJ2-7 | TRBV5-1 | NA | TRBD1 | CASSLELQGALTYEQYF | TGCGCCAGCAGCTTGGAGTTGCAGGGGGCGCTGACCTACGAGCAGTACTTC
TRBJ1-3 | TRBV12-3/TRBV12-4 | many | NA | CASSLAGGRSGNTIYF | TGTGCCAGCAGTTTAGCGGGGGGCCGCTCTGGAAACACCATATATTTT
TRBJ2-2 | TRBV5-4 | many | NA | CASSLSPTETNTGELFF | TGTGCCAGCAGCCTAAGCCCGACGGAAACGAACACCGGGGAGCTGTTTTTT
TRBJ2-3 | TRBV24-1 | few | TRBD1 | CATSDQQGFGTDTQYF | TGTGCCACCAGTGATCAACAGGGGTTCGGGACAGATACGCAGTATTTT
TRBJ2-7 | TRBV20-1 | many | TRBD2 | CSARAGTSGGWGEQYF | TGCAGTGCTAGAGCTGGGACTAGCGGGGGGTGGGGCGAGCAGTACTTC
TRBJ2-3 | TRBV20-1 | NA | NA | CSGGASQKKDTQYF | TGCTCCGGAGGGGCTAGCCAAAAAAAAGATACGCAGTATTTT
TRBJ2-7 | TRBV7-6 | many | NA | CASSPTRASEQYF | TGTGCCAGCAGCCCAACTAGAGCTAGCGAGCAGTACTTC
TRBJ2-1 | TRBV20-1 | many | NA | CSGTKNNEQFF | TGCAGTGGGACTAAAAACAATGAGCAGTTCTTC
TRBJ2-3 | TRBV20-1 | many | TRBD2 | CSARSGTSFPDTQYF | TGCAGTGCCCGGAGTGGGACTAGCTTTCCAGATACGCAGTATTTT
TRBJ2-6 | TRBV29-1 | many | TRBD1 | CSVMWQGAGANVLTF | TGCAGCGTTATGTGGCAGGGGGCTGGGGCCAACGTCCTGACTTTC
TRBJ1-1 | TRBV20-1 | few | TRBD1 | CSARADRATEAFF | TGCAGTGCCAGAGCCGACAGGGCGACTGAAGCTTTCTTT
TRBJ2-3 | TRBV7-2 | many | TRBD2 | CASSSGLAGGTDTQYF | TGTGCCAGCAGCTCGGGACTAGCGGGGGGCACAGATACGCAGTATTTT
TRBJ2-5 | TRBV12-3/TRBV12-4 | few | TRBD2 | CASSRRLAGAIGETQYF | TGTGCCAGCAGCCGCCGACTAGCGGGGGCCATCGGGGAGACCCAGTACTTC